What follows is one T cell receptor beta chain and its context. The target antigen is unknown. The entry originates in a study of OX40 agonist ivuxolimab in advanced cancers. Study in general: Hepatocellular carcinoma, melanoma, renal cell or head and neck cancer affected the dose-escalation patients. Patients achieving partial responses numbered three: one hepatocellular carcinoma case and two cutaneous melanoma cases. Study-wide results and limits: CD8+ T cells averaged more expanded clones than CD4+.

The length of the CDR3 is 11 residues. Per germline, CDR1 SGHDN and CDR2 FVKESK. The V gene lost 8 bases and the J gene lost 5 bases, with 9 bases spanning the gap. Only in-frame clones appear in the TCRdb table, and some are missing; sequencing was by immunoSEQ multiplex PCR. The table records 65,000 to 95,000 clones, nearly 90% of them present only once. The chain joins TRBV14 to TRBJ2-5; D is unclear. This sample comprised CD4+ or CD8+ T cells sorted from blood, obtained in a trial of the OX40 agonist ivuxolimab. The origin of this receptor is an adult with an advanced solid tumor such as melanoma, head and neck, liver or kidney cancer. The CDR3 spells CASSPGETQYF. In DNA, the CDR3 is TGTGCCAGCTCTCCCGGGGAGACCCAGTACTTC.